This note documents a single TCR beta chain sequence. Original analysis: Reference gene primer amplification gave nucleated cell count estimates. Sequencing used immunoSEQ multiplex PCR; TCRdb keeps in-frame clones, though not all of them. V, J and clone size derive from that table, while D and trimming were established from the DNA sequence. The table includes approximately 180,000 clones, 80% to 90% detected once. With 1 base clipped from V and 6 bases from J, the junction kept 5 bases outside the gene matches. This CDR3 has 15 amino acids. The V gene's germline CDR1 is SGHAT and CDR2 FQNNGV. These data are taken from a study of blood T cell repertoires in COVID-19.

The V and J genes are TRBV11-2 and TRBJ2-4, with 8 positions matching TRBD2. The sequenced sample consisted of peripheral blood. This sequence was found in a woman in her fifties or sixties with acute or convalescent COVID-19. CDR3 nucleotides: TGTGCCAGCAGCTTAGGGGCTAGCGGGCTAAACATTCAGTACTTC. It yields the protein CASSLGASGLNIQYF. Looking up the rest from reference TRBV11-2 and TRBJ2-4 gives the full variable domain: EAGVAQSPRYKIIEKRQSVAFWCNPISGHATLYWYQQILGQGPKLLIQFQNNGVVDDSQLPKDRFSAERLKGVDSTLKIQPAKLEDSAVYLCASSLGASGLNIQYFGAGTRLSVL.